This record covers a single T cell receptor (beta chain). Its specificity is not known. The treatment: about 20 received Ad26.COV2.S at low or high dose, single or two shots; about five received placebo; per-sample allocation not given. The investigators took samples on day 63 after the first vaccine or placebo injection. Method: immunoSEQ multiplex PCR; TCRdb's copy keeps in-frame clones and lacks some. The sample yields 410,000 or so clones, about 90% seen once. The germline V gene encodes CDR1 MNHEY and CDR2 SMNVEV (reference sequence). The ends were cut back, 3 bases at V and 6 bases at J, with 6 bases in the middle. This CDR3 spans 11 amino acids. This record comes from a study of Ad26.COV2.S vaccination and SARS-CoV-2 variants. Findings of the study overall: The analyses of TCR breadth and depth may have understated the size of total T cell responses. Substantial post-vaccination breadth of spike-specific CD8+ and CD4+ T cell responses was reported.

The TCR sequence derives from a person between 18 and 60 years old who received the Ad26.COV2.S COVID-19 vaccine or a placebo. The genes are TRBV27 and TRBJ2-7, with D uncertain. The sequencing here drew on peripheral blood, taken in a trial of Ad26.COV2.S vaccine versus placebo. Here the CDR3 DNA reads TGTGCCAGCAGTTTGGGGATCGAGCAGTACTTC. Translating gives CASSLGIEQYF.